This T cell receptor beta chain was sequenced for a study of OX40 agonist ivuxolimab in advanced cancers. About the research overall: Patients received intravenous ivuxolimab every 2 weeks at 0.01 to 10 mg/kg.

Overall study findings and caveats: Antigen targets of the expanded peripheral T cells went undetermined.

Trimming stripped 0 bases from V and 3 bases from J, with 10 bases between. Germline V gene data show CDR1 as SGDLS and CDR2 as YYNGEE. This CDR3 has 15 residues. About this clone itself: Antigen specificity is unknown.

Sequencing used immunoSEQ multiplex PCR; TCRdb keeps in-frame clones, though not all of them. The data contain 77,000 or so clones, approximately 87% of them seen just once; the ten biggest clones take up 0.45% to 0.7%. This receptor was obtained from an adult with an advanced solid tumor such as melanoma, head and neck, liver or kidney cancer. The chain joins TRBV9 to TRBJ2-1, with D possibly matching TRBD2 (6 bases). Sequenced here: CD4+ or CD8+ T cells sorted from blood, sampled in a trial of the OX40 agonist ivuxolimab. CDR3 loop: CASSVDGGNYNEQFF. The CDR3 DNA sequence: TGTGCCAGCAGCGTAGATGGGGGGAACTACAATGAGCAGTTCTTC.